What follows are 8 T cell receptor beta chains derived from one specimen sequenced in a study of blood T cell repertoires in COVID-19. Repertoires were generated with immunoSEQ multiplex PCR, while TCRdb's copy carries only in-frame clones and drops some. The sample yields 130,000 or so clones, around 76% seen once. Sequencing input: peripheral blood. These receptors were taken from a human donor in a cohort sampled during active COVID-19.

The gene calls are TRBV21-1 and TRBJ1-5. TRBV21-1 is marked as a pseudogene. CDR3 size: 16 residues. CDR3 sequence: CASSAAGTAEPSPQHF. CDR3 in DNA: TGTGCCAGCAGCGCTGCCGGGACTGCGGAGCCATCGCCCCAGCATTTT.

V is TRBV9 and J is TRBJ2-7; a weak D match, TRBD1 (6 bases). Germline values: CDR1 SGDLS, CDR2 YYNGEE. Deletions cut 4 bases from V and 0 bases from J, with 11 bases between. This CDR3 has 14 amino acids. Here the CDR3 DNA reads TGTGCCAGCAGCCCCGGGGACACCTCCTACGAGCAGTACTTC. It translates to CASSPGDTSYEQYF.

This chain links TRBV10-3 with TRBJ2-2, with D possibly matching TRBD2 (5 bases). V was pared by 6 bases and J by 7 bases, with 18 bases between. Germline CDR1 reads ENHRY; CDR2 reads SYGVKD. This CDR3 has 15 residues. This CDR3 reads CAIRDANSGGGELFF. The CDR3 nucleotides are TGTGCCATCAGGGACGCTAACAGCGGAGGCGGGGAGCTGTTTTTT.

This sequence joins TRBV9 and TRBJ2-2, with TRBD1 identical over 7 bases. Germline-derived CDR1 and CDR2 are SGDLS and YYNGEE. The CDR3 is 14 residues long. V lost 2 bases to trimming and J lost 6 bases; unmatched junction nucleotides: 4. The CDR3 DNA reads as TGTGCCAGCAGCGTCTCGCAGGGGGCCGGGGAGCTGTTTTTT. Protein product: CASSVSQGAGELFF.

CDR3 bases: TGTGCCAGCAGCGCAGTTACAGGGGGCTACACCGGGGAGCTGTTTTTT. Amino acid sequence: CASSAVTGGYTGELFF. This chain joins TRBV5-5 and TRBJ2-2; 9 bases agree with TRBD1. Per the germline V gene, CDR1 is SGHKS and CDR2 is YYEKEE (reference sequence). J lost 3 bases, V lost 4 bases, and 7 bases had no gene match. The CDR3 consists of 16 residues.

The chain joins TRBV10-1 to TRBJ2-1; possibly TRBD2 for D (6 bases). Between the trimmed V and J ends, which lost 0 bases and 0 bases, there was a span of 18 bases. The CDR3 length is 19 residues. Germline lookup yields CDR1 WNHNN and CDR2 SYGVQD (reference sequence). CDR3 DNA sequence: TGCGCCAGCAGTGAGTCGCATGGCAGCACGACTAGCTCCTACAATGAGCAGTTCTTC. This gives the protein CASSESHGSTTSSYNEQFF.

The chain carries TRBV5-4 and TRBJ1-2; 9 bases are a match to TRBD1. The germline V gene has CDR1 SGHNT and CDR2 YYREEE (reference sequence). With V trimmed by 0 bases and J by 2 bases, 2 bases remained unmatched. The CDR3 is 15 amino acids. CDR3 nucleotides: TGTGCCAGCAGCTTGGGGGGGACAGGGAACTATGGCTACACCTTC. This gives the protein CASSLGGTGNYGYTF. Full variable domain (remainder filled in from reference TRBV5-4 and TRBJ1-2): ETGVTQSPTHLIKTRGQQVTLRCSSQSGHNTVSWYQQALGQGPQFIFQYYREEENGRGNFPPRFSGLQFPNYSSELNVNALELDDSALYLCASSLGGTGNYGYTFGSGTRLTVV.

The rearrangement joins TRBV28 to TRBJ2-2; 8 bases match TRBD2. Germline V gene data show CDR1 as MDHEN and CDR2 as SYDVKM. The CDR3 totals 15 residues. V lost 5 bases, J lost 3 bases, and 5 bases stayed unmatched. The CDR3 bases are TGTGCCAGCAGTCCTCGGGGGGGCTACACCGGGGAGCTGTTTTTT. This translates into CASSPRGGYTGELFF.